Following are 29 T cell receptor beta chains from one sample sequenced in a study of T cells in Graves' hyperthyroidism and ophthalmopathy. It was RNA transcripts that yielded the amplified TCR beta CDR3 regions. Researchers ran a first-round RT-PCR on the TCR CDR3 using the HTBI primer set. From the multiplex PCR reads, TCRdb called clonotypes with MiXCR, one entry per CDR3 protein. The sample holds 450,000 to 550,000 distinct CDR3 sequences; around a quarter are singletons and the top ten take over 9%. Material for sequencing was blood. The receptor set was obtained from a woman aged 25-40 years with Graves' ophthalmopathy.

Regarding this clonotype: A single base separates this from a much larger clone, so it may be a read error. The V gene is TRBV3-1, the J gene TRBJ1-2; 7 bases align to TRBD1. CDR1 and CDR2 from the germline V gene are LGHDT and YNNKEL (reference sequence). The CDR3 consists of 13 residues. The chain's CDR3 is CASRDRDSYGYSF. CDR3 DNA: TGTGCCAGCAGAGACAGGGACTCCTATGGCTACAGCTTC.

The chain links TRBV15 to TRBJ1-1; D unresolved. CDR1 is LNHNV and CDR2 is YYDKDF in the germline V gene (reference sequence). The V end lost 0 bases, the J end lost 11 bases, and 13 bases lay between the germline ends. CDR3 size: 13 residues. For the CDR3, the DNA is TGTGCCACCAGCAGAGATGCGAGTGGGTCGGCTTTCTTT. Translated: CATSRDASGSAFF.

This clonotype was found once. A read error may be the cause here, since a much bigger clone is one base away. The chain employs TRBV6-1 and TRBJ2-3, with D tentatively TRBD1 (7 bases). V lost 7 bases to trimming and J lost 3 bases, with 11 bases between them. The CDR3 contains 13 residues. CDR1 is MNHNS, CDR2 SASEGT, per germline. The CDR3 DNA reads TGTGCCAGCACCCCAGGGGGGACAGATACGCAGTATTTT. As protein: CASTPGGTDTQYF.

The chain uses TRBV7-9 and TRBJ2-7; D perhaps matches TRBD2 (5 bases). CDR1 SEHNR and CDR2 FQNEAQ come from the germline V gene (reference sequence). V dropped 5 bases and J dropped 4 bases, with 9 bases sitting between them. The CDR3 covers 12 residues. The CDR3 sequence is CASSPGKYEQYF. In nucleotides, the CDR3 is TGTGCCAGCAGCCCGGGGAAATACGAGCAGTACTTC. The complete variable domain, with remaining parts taken from reference TRBV7-9 and TRBJ2-7, reads DTGVSQNPRHKITKRGQNVTFRCDPISEHNRLYWYRQTLGQGPEFLTYFQNEAQLEKSRLLSDRFSAERPKGSFSTLEIQRTEQGDSAMYLCASSPGKYEQYFGPGTRLTVT.

This clonotype came up a few times. The chain recombines TRBV30 with TRBJ2-2; no firm D call. V lost 0 bases to trimming and J lost 2 bases, with 13 bases between them. Germline loops: CDR1 GTSNPN, CDR2 SVGIG (reference sequence). CDR3 length: 16 amino acids. For the CDR3, the DNA is TGTGCCTGGAGTGTACTGGCGGCCTCAAACACCGGGGAGCTGTTTTTT. This sequence encodes CAWSVLAASNTGELFF.

Points on this clonotype: Possible read error: a much larger clone is one base away. The rearrangement uses TRBV19 and TRBJ1-1, with TRBD1 matching over 9 bases. CDR1 is LNHDA and CDR2 is SQIVND in the germline V gene (reference sequence). The CDR3 sequence is 14 residues long. The CDR3 DNA reads as TGTGCCAGTAGTCATATGACAGGGGGGACTGAAGCTCTCTTT. Translated: CASSHMTGGTEALF.

This clonotype was counted at least ten times. The rearrangement links TRBV20-1 to TRBJ1-2; D call uncertain. The germline gives CDR1 DFQATT, CDR2 SNEGSKA (reference sequence). This CDR3 contains 10 residues. Deletions cut 4 bases from V and 2 bases from J, with 2 bases between. CDR3 in DNA: TGCAGTGCTACCAACTATGGCTACACCTTC. Protein sequence: CSATNYGYTF.

This rearrangement joins TRBV28 to TRBJ2-7; D assignment may be TRBD1 or TRBD2 (5 bases each). The CDR3 is made up of 12 amino acids. Trimming left V 4 bases short and J 5 bases short, with 9 bases between. The germline V gene has CDR1 MDHEN and CDR2 SYDVKM. Here the CDR3 reads CASSSGSHEQYF. The CDR3 nucleotides read TGTGCCAGCAGTTCAGGGAGCCACGAGCAGTACTTC.

V usage is TRBV15 and J usage is TRBJ2-5; TRBD1 might be the D (6 bases). The CDR3 is 15 residues long. Trimming stripped 1 base from V and 1 base from J, with 10 bases between. Germline V gives CDR1 LNHNV, CDR2 YYDKDF (reference sequence). The CDR3: CATSRGARGQETQYF. CDR3 DNA: TGTGCCACCAGCAGAGGAGCCAGGGGCCAAGAGACCCAGTACTTC.

This clonotype was seen at least ten times. The chain carries TRBV7-3 and TRBJ1-1, with D possibly matching TRBD1 (5 bases). Germline V CDR1 and CDR2: SGHTA, FQGTGA. This CDR3 region has 13 residues. The germline V and J ends were trimmed by 0 bases and 5 bases, with 7 bases remaining between them. The CDR3, as DNA: TGTGCCAGCAGCTTAACGGAGGGGACTGAAGCTTTCTTT. It encodes CASSLTEGTEAFF.

The chain employs TRBV5-1 and TRBJ2-7, with D possibly called TRBD1 or TRBD2 (6 bases each). Trimming cost V 7 bases and J 7 bases, with 18 bases left between them. Germline values: CDR1 SGHRS, CDR2 YFSETQ. This CDR3 comprises 13 residues. CDR3 DNA sequence: TGCGCCAGCCGGGGGCAGGGGATGAGGGAGCAGTACTTC. Translation: CASRGQGMREQYF.

The rearrangement links TRBV6-2 or TRBV6-3 to TRBJ1-1; possible D gene TRBD1, 5 bases. From germline, CDR1 is MNHEY and CDR2 SVGEGT. V dropped 7 bases and J dropped 2 bases, with 14 bases sitting between them. The CDR3 consists of 14 residues. The CDR3: CASIDGGINTEAFF. As DNA, the CDR3 is TGTGCCAGCATAGACGGGGGGATAAACACTGAAGCTTTCTTT.

V and J are TRBV28 and TRBJ1-2, with D possibly TRBD1 on 6 matching bases. Trimming took off 4 bases at V and 2 bases at J, with 17 bases between the two ends. The germline V gene has CDR1 MDHEN and CDR2 SYDVKM. This CDR3 has 16 amino acids. The DNA for the CDR3 is TGTGCCAGCAGTTCTCTGGGGGCAGGGGCGAACTATGGCTACACCTTC. Translated, it gives CASSSLGAGANYGYTF.

This clonotype was counted a few times. This clone may be a read error of a much larger clone one base away. The rearrangement joins TRBV20-1 to TRBJ1-1; D ambiguous. V lost 3 bases to trimming and J lost 4 bases, with 15 bases between them. The CDR3 runs 14 residues. The germline V gene has CDR1 DFQATT and CDR2 SNEGSKA (reference sequence). CDR3: CSASHAESITEAFF. CDR3 nucleotide sequence: TGCAGTGCTAGCCACGCAGAAAGTATCACTGAAGCTTTCTTT.

About this clonotype itself: Possible read error: a much larger clone is one base away. This sequence joins TRBV2 and TRBJ2-7; D is undetermined. The germline V and J ends were trimmed by 8 bases and 4 bases, with 6 bases remaining between them. Germline assignment: CDR1 SNHLY and CDR2 FYNNEI. The CDR3 length is 10 residues. The CDR3 DNA follows: TGTGCCAGCGGGAAATACGAGCAGTACTTC. Residues: CASGKYEQYF.

This clonotype was seen more than once but under ten times. This may come from a read error, since a much larger clone is one base off. V usage is TRBV15 and J usage is TRBJ2-5, with D perhaps matching TRBD1 (6 bases). CDR1 is LNHNV and CDR2 is YYDKDF in the germline V gene (reference sequence). CDR3 size: 14 residues. The CDR3 DNA sequence: TGTGCCACCAGCAGAGGGACAGCTCCGGGGACCAAGTACTTC. Amino acids: CATSRGTAPGTKYF. Full variable domain (outside the CDR3, taken from reference TRBV15 and TRBJ2-5): DAMVIQNPRYQVTQFGKPVTLSCSQTLNHNVMYWYQQKSSQAPKLLFHYYDKDFNNEADTPDNFQSRRPNTSFCFLDIRSPGLGDTAMYLCATSRGTAPGTKYFGPGTRLLVL.

V is TRBV7-2 and J is TRBJ2-5; TRBD1 matches at 9 bases. The CDR3 covers 15 residues. Germline loops: CDR1 SGHTA, CDR2 FQGNSA. The trim removed 5 bases at V and 7 bases at J, leaving 11 bases unmatched. CDR3 bases: TGTGCCAGCAGCCCACCCGCCAGGGACAGGGTGACCCAGTACTTC. This encodes CASSPPARDRVTQYF.

This clonotype was detected many times. The chain uses TRBV5-6 and TRBJ2-7; D may match TRBD1 or TRBD2 (5 bases each). This CDR3 contains 14 residues. Germline V gene lookup returns CDR1 SGHDT and CDR2 YYEEEE. V shed 0 bases and J shed 3 bases, with 10 bases lying between them. CDR3 sequence: CASSLAGTFYEQYF. The CDR3 DNA sequence: TGTGCCAGCAGCTTGGCCGGGACGTTCTACGAGCAGTACTTC.

This clonotype showed up many times. The V and J genes are TRBV6-5 and TRBJ1-2, with a tentative D call TRBD1 (5 bases). CDR1 and CDR2 (germline): MNHEY, SVGAGI. Trimming pared 7 bases from V and 1 base from J, leaving 13 bases between. There are 14 residues in the CDR3. The CDR3 coding sequence is TGTGCCAGCAAAAGAGACAGCAATAACTATGGCTACACCTTC. Amino acid sequence: CASKRDSNNYGYTF.

This clonotype was counted many times. The chain recombines TRBV19 with TRBJ2-5; D is ambiguous. Germline V gene lookup returns CDR1 LNHDA and CDR2 SQIVND (reference sequence). The V and J ends lost 5 bases and 1 base respectively, with 11 bases between them. CDR3 length: 14 amino acids. Here the CDR3 reads CASSPLGFQETQYF. In DNA, the CDR3 is TGTGCCAGTAGTCCCTTAGGGTTCCAAGAGACCCAGTACTTC.

This clonotype has a count of ten or more. V gene TRBV6-5 combines with J gene TRBJ2-7, with D perhaps assigned TRBD1 or TRBD2 (5 bases each). Germline CDR1 and CDR2: MNHEY and SVGAGI. The CDR3 covers 15 residues. V lost 1 base to trimming and J lost 0 bases, with 10 bases between them. The CDR3 region has the DNA TGTGCCAGCAGTTACTTCCGGGGCTACTCCTACGAGCAGTACTTC. Its translation: CASSYFRGYSYEQYF.

This clonotype was seen a handful of times. The chain carries TRBV5-1 and TRBJ2-7, with 12 positions matching TRBD2. J lost 0 bases, V lost 3 bases, and 1 base had no gene match. The CDR3 runs 15 residues. The germline gives CDR1 SGHRS, CDR2 YFSETQ. The CDR3 coding sequence is TGCGCCAGCAGCTGGACTAGCGGGACCTCCTACGAGCAGTACTTC. Its protein product is CASSWTSGTSYEQYF. Looking up the rest from reference TRBV5-1 and TRBJ2-7 gives the full variable domain: KAGVTQTPRYLIKTRGQQVTLSCSPISGHRSVSWYQQTPGQGLQFLFEYFSETQRNKGNFPGRFSGRQFSNSRSEMNVSTLELGDSALYLCASSWTSGTSYEQYFGPGTRLTVT.

At least ten counts were recorded for this clonotype. The chain couples TRBV12-3 or TRBV12-4 to TRBJ1-2; a weak D match, TRBD1 (6 bases). V lost 4 bases and J 6 bases, leaving 9 bases between the germline ends. The CDR3 covers 12 residues. In nucleotides, the CDR3 is TGTGCCAGCAGTTATAACAGGGATGGCTACACCTTC. This translates into CASSYNRDGYTF.

This clonotype turned up a few times. The CDR3 region has the DNA TGTGCCAGCAGCTTACCCCAGAGGACACAGAACACCGGGGAGCTGTTTTTT. It encodes CASSLPQRTQNTGELFF. This rearrangement joins TRBV7-3 to TRBJ2-2, with a tentative D call TRBD1 (5 bases). Trimming pared 2 bases from V and 1 base from J, leaving 14 bases between. This CDR3 comprises 17 residues. Germline values: CDR1 SGHTA, CDR2 FQGTGA.

This clonotype was recorded at least ten times. The rearrangement uses TRBV20-1 and TRBJ1-2, with D unresolved. The germline V and J ends were trimmed by 0 bases and 1 base, with 12 bases remaining between them. This CDR3 region has 15 residues. CDR1 DFQATT and CDR2 SNEGSKA come from the germline V gene (reference sequence). The CDR3 nucleotides are TGCAGTGCTAGAGAGACATCGAGAAATAACTATGGCTACACCTTC. Protein product: CSARETSRNNYGYTF.

This clonotype appeared many times. The chain employs TRBV15 and TRBJ2-7, with D perhaps matching TRBD1 (6 bases). Between the trimmed V and J ends, which lost 0 bases and 8 bases, there was a span of 17 bases. This CDR3 contains 15 residues. The germline gives CDR1 LNHNV, CDR2 YYDKDF (reference sequence). The CDR3 DNA follows: TGTGCCACCAGCAGAGACACCGGGACAAAGGGCAAGCAGTACTTC. Translated: CATSRDTGTKGKQYF.

This clonotype was recorded many times. The rearrangement joins TRBV6-1 to TRBJ2-5; D possibly matches TRBD1 or TRBD2 (5 bases each). CDR1 and CDR2 (germline): MNHNS, SASEGT. The CDR3 has 15 residues. V lost 4 bases to trimming and J lost 1 base, with 13 bases between them. The CDR3 loop reads CASSATRDAQETQYF. CDR3 nucleotides: TGTGCCAGCAGTGCCACCCGGGACGCCCAAGAGACCCAGTACTTC.

This clonotype was counted many times. V is TRBV24-1 and J is TRBJ2-5; D ambiguous. V lost 7 bases to trimming and J lost 0 bases, with 2 bases between them. The length of the CDR3 is 11 residues. CDR1 and CDR2 from the germline V gene are KGHDR and SFDVKD. The CDR3 DNA sequence: TGTGCCACCAGGGACCAAGAGACCCAGTACTTC. As protein: CATRDQETQYF.

The gene calls are TRBV20-1 and TRBJ1-1, with D tentatively TRBD1 (6 bases). Germline V CDR1 and CDR2: DFQATT, SNEGSKA (reference sequence). V dropped 6 bases and J dropped 3 bases, with 17 bases sitting between them. The CDR3 totals 14 residues. CDR3 DNA: TGCAGTGCCCGCCGAGGGGGTGGAGACACTGAAGCTTTCTTT. This codes for CSARRGGGDTEAFF.